The 8 T cell receptor beta chains below were found in one sample sequenced in a study of OX40 agonist ivuxolimab in advanced cancers. Clones were sequenced by immunoSEQ multiplex PCR, and TCRdb holds only the in-frame ones, with some missing. The sample lists fewer than 40,000 clones, around 81% occurring once. Sequencing used CD4+ or CD8+ T cells sorted from blood, obtained in a trial of the OX40 agonist ivuxolimab. All receptors derive from an adult with an advanced solid tumor such as melanoma, head and neck, liver or kidney cancer.

The V call is TRBV19, the J call TRBJ2-6; D uncertain. Germline V gives CDR1 LNHDA, CDR2 SQIVND (reference sequence). The CDR3 contains 15 residues. V lost 5 bases, J lost 3 bases, and 11 bases lay in between. The CDR3 loop reads CASSPTLRGANVLTF. For the CDR3, the DNA is TGTGCCAGTAGTCCTACCTTACGTGGGGCCAACGTCCTGACTTTC.

The CDR3 bases are TGTGCCAGCAGCTTAGCGTCTGGTAGCCCCTATAATTCACCCCTCCACTTT. Amino acid sequence: CASSLASGSPYNSPLHF. The J gene is TRBJ1-6, the V gene TRBV7-8, with D hard to call. Trimming shortened V by 0 bases and J by 2 bases, and 11 bases separated the two germline ends. The CDR3 is made up of 17 amino acids. The V gene's germline CDR1 is SGHVS and CDR2 FQNEAQ.

With regard to this clone: The same CDR3 is also encoded by other DNA sequences in this sample. DNA of the CDR3: TGTGCCAGCAGTTCTGGACTATCCACAGATACGCAGTATTTT. This encodes CASSSGLSTDTQYF. V and J are TRBV27 and TRBJ2-3, with a weak D call TRBD2 (6 bases). The germline gives CDR1 MNHEY, CDR2 SMNVEV (reference sequence). The CDR3 totals 14 residues. V was clipped by 4 bases and J by 2 bases, with 10 bases between them.

The V call is TRBV19, the J call TRBJ1-2, with D uncertain. The CDR3 length is 13 residues. Looked up from germline, CDR1 is LNHDA and CDR2 is SQIVND (reference sequence). The V gene lost 3 bases and the J gene lost 8 bases, with 13 bases spanning the gap. The CDR3 DNA reads TGTGCCAGTAGTATTATCGGACGGAGAGGCTACACCTTC. Amino acid sequence: CASSIIGRRGYTF. Full variable domain (missing parts from reference TRBV19 and TRBJ1-2): DGGITQSPKYLFRKEGQNVTLSCEQNLNHDAMYWYRQDPGQGLRLIYYSQIVNDFQKGDIAEGYSVSREKKESFPLTVTSAQKNPTAFYLCASSIIGRRGYTFGSGTRLTVV.

This clone is labeled medium-sized. The J gene is TRBJ1-6, the V gene TRBV4-2, with D possibly TRBD1 on 6 matching bases. Germline values: CDR1 LGHNA, CDR2 YNFKEQ. The length of the CDR3 is 17 residues. The germline V and J ends were trimmed by 2 bases and 7 bases, with 18 bases remaining between them. Here the CDR3 reads CASSQSQGGDTNSPLHF. In DNA form, the CDR3 reads TGTGCCAGCAGCCAATCCCAGGGCGGGGACACCAATTCACCCCTCCACTTT.

V gene TRBV27 combines with J gene TRBJ1-2; no reliable D call. V dropped 0 bases and J dropped 0 bases, with 11 bases sitting between them. The CDR3 consists of 16 residues. From germline, CDR1 is MNHEY and CDR2 SMNVEV (reference sequence). The CDR3: CASSLSVQRPNYGYTF. CDR3 DNA: TGTGCCAGCAGTTTATCTGTACAGAGACCTAACTATGGCTACACCTTC.

The chain links TRBV11-3 to TRBJ1-6; a possible D gene is TRBD1 (6 bases). This CDR3 region has 14 residues. V lost 1 base and J 6 bases, leaving 7 bases between the germline ends. CDR1 is SGHNT and CDR2 is YENEEA in the germline V gene. DNA for the CDR3: TGTGCCAGCAGCTTAGGGGGGCGTAATTCACCCCTCCACTTT. This sequence encodes CASSLGGRNSPLHF.

V usage is TRBV6-5 and J usage is TRBJ2-1, with 9 bases aligning to TRBD2. The CDR3 extends over 15 amino acids. Germline V gene sequence: CDR1 MNHEY, CDR2 SVGAGI. Trimming removed 6 bases from V and 8 bases from J; junction bases left unmatched: 11. This CDR3 reads CASRTGSGGVHEQFF. The CDR3 DNA is TGTGCCAGCAGAACAGGTAGCGGGGGTGTGCATGAGCAGTTCTTC.